This section outlines one T cell receptor beta chain sequence together with its context. The repertoire was sequenced with immunoSEQ multiplex PCR; TCRdb's copy has only in-frame clones and lacks some. The sample contains roughly 360,000 clones, roughly 80% of which appear only once. This specimen belongs to a study of blood T cell repertoires in COVID-19. Germline lookup yields CDR1 SGHRS and CDR2 YFSETQ. The CDR3 contains 12 residues. V was shortened by 7 bases and J by 3 bases, with 10 bases between the two germline ends. The chain links TRBV5-1 to TRBJ2-5; D possibly corresponds to TRBD1 (6 bases). This clonotype originated in a woman in her forties or fifties who had recovered from COVID-19. Sequenced input: PBMCs or T cells enriched from blood (not recorded which). As DNA, the CDR3 is TGCGCCAGCTCAGAGGGGGAAGAGACCCAGTACTTC. Encoded protein: CASSEGEETQYF.